This paragraph covers one TCR beta chain sequence. The same CDR3 arises from other DNA sequences in this sample as well. Profiling relied on immunoSEQ multiplex PCR, and the TCRdb table lists in-frame clones only, not all of them. This table holds about 800,000 clones, 90% to 97% found once. Naive CD8 cells lacked CD45RO, underwent positive selection for CCR7 and left out terminally differentiated effector memory CD45RA+ cells. The CDR3 covers 11 residues. The germline V and J ends were trimmed by 5 bases and 2 bases, with 3 bases remaining between them. CDR1 is MDHEN, CDR2 SYDVKM, per germline. These data originate in a study of shared clonotypes between healthy human individuals.

J is TRBJ1-1 and V is TRBV28, with unresolved D. The sequenced material came from naive CD8+ T cells sorted from blood. This clonotype originated in a man aged 25 to 45 in good health. The CDR3 loop is CASSGNTEAFF. The DNA of the CDR3 is TGTGCCAGCAGTGGAAACACTGAAGCTTTCTTT.